This T cell receptor (beta chain) is from a study of beta chain features in type 1 diabetes. Study in general: Taken together, all samples contributed 107,917,701 examined sorted cells. Broader study findings: Cells expressing TCR highly could be over-represented by cDNA sequencing.

This clone was found a few times. Its antigen remains unknown. Sorting of CD4+ naive, central memory, regulatory and stem cell-like memory cells was performed via CD45RO/CCR7/CD25/CD127/CD95/CD27. cDNA synthesis used the whole RNA isolate, giving expressed TCRB sequences. Sequencing was performed with immunoSEQ multiplex PCR; in TCRdb, only in-frame clones are kept and a portion is missing. The table includes under 800,000 clones, roughly 15% detected once. CDR3 length: 16 residues. CDR1 and CDR2 from the germline V gene are SGDLS and YYNGEE. J gave up 4 bases and V 0 bases, and 4 bases lay outside the gene matches.

The origin of this receptor is a man between 18 and 35 years old in good health. This sequence joins TRBV9 and TRBJ2-2; 9 bases align to TRBD2. The source material was naive CD4+ T cells from blood. The CDR3 reads CASSVAAGGLTGELFF. DNA of the CDR3: TGTGCCAGCAGCGTAGCTGCGGGGGGGCTCACCGGGGAGCTGTTTTTT.